The rows below give T cell receptor beta chains drawn from one sample of a study of blood T cell repertoires in COVID-19. Sequencing used immunoSEQ multiplex PCR; TCRdb keeps in-frame clones, though not all of them. The sample yields more than 35,000 clones, approximately 90% seen once. The sample taken for sequencing was peripheral blood. The source is a man in his fifties or sixties with acute or convalescent COVID-19. Both conserved end residues are part of each CDR3. The order of the fields is CDR3 protein, CDR3 DNA, D gene, V gene, clone size, J gene. D genes are given only for firm matches. Size tells how often a clone was seen (once, few, many) or the class of an expanded clone, and some rows leave it out.

CDR3aa: CATSDLPGTSGGSSYNEQFF; CDR3nt: TGTGCCACCAGTGATTTACCTGGGACTAGCGGGGGGAGCTCCTACAATGAGCAGTTCTTC; d_gene: TRBD2; v_gene: TRBV24-1; abundance: .; j_gene: TRBJ2-1
CDR3aa: CAISERQDYGYTF; CDR3nt: TGTGCCATCAGTGAAAGACAGGATTATGGCTACACCTTC; d_gene: .; v_gene: TRBV10-3; abundance: .; j_gene: TRBJ1-2
CDR3aa: CATSPPYVSTDTQYF; CDR3nt: TGTGCCACCAGCCCTCCTTATGTGAGCACAGATACGCAGTATTTT; d_gene: .; v_gene: TRBV15; abundance: .; j_gene: TRBJ2-3
CDR3aa: CASSQRTGSEKLFF; CDR3nt: TGTGCCAGCAGCCAGAGGACAGGGTCTGAAAAACTGTTTTTT; d_gene: TRBD1; v_gene: TRBV3-1/TRBV3-2; abundance: .; j_gene: TRBJ1-4
CDR3aa: CASSLGPGPSSPLHF; CDR3nt: TGTGCCAGCAGTTTGGGTCCAGGGCCTTCTTCACCCCTCCACTTT; d_gene: .; v_gene: TRBV28; abundance: .; j_gene: TRBJ1-6
CDR3aa: CASSPARVGAGAGDTQYF; CDR3nt: TGTGCCAGCTCACCCGCGAGGGTCGGAGCGGGAGCTGGAGATACGCAGTATTTT; d_gene: TRBD2; v_gene: TRBV18; abundance: .; j_gene: TRBJ2-3
CDR3aa: CASSLEGVSNQPQHF; CDR3nt: TGCGCCAGCAGCTTGGAAGGGGTGAGCAATCAGCCCCAGCATTTT; d_gene: .; v_gene: TRBV5-1; abundance: .; j_gene: TRBJ1-5
CDR3aa: CASSPSPGTSAASDTQYF; CDR3nt: TGTGCCAGCTCACCGTCCCCGGGAACAAGTGCAGCATCAGATACGCAGTATTTT; d_gene: .; v_gene: TRBV18; abundance: .; j_gene: TRBJ2-3
CDR3aa: CASSTPDRRENTGELFF; CDR3nt: TGTGCCAGCAGCACCCCCGACAGGCGCGAGAACACCGGGGAGCTGTTTTTT; d_gene: .; v_gene: TRBV7-2; abundance: .; j_gene: TRBJ2-2
CDR3aa: CASSVGLAGPSTDTQYF; CDR3nt: TGTGCCAGCAGCGTAGGGCTAGCGGGCCCTAGCACAGATACGCAGTATTTT; d_gene: TRBD2; v_gene: TRBV9; abundance: .; j_gene: TRBJ2-3
CDR3aa: CSVEDRVNTEAFF; CDR3nt: TGCAGCGTTGAGGACAGGGTGAACACTGAAGCTTTCTTT; d_gene: TRBD1; v_gene: TRBV29-1; abundance: .; j_gene: TRBJ1-1
CDR3aa: CASSLSRTPSYEQYF; CDR3nt: TGTGCCAGCAGTTTATCTAGGACACCCTCCTACGAGCAGTACTTC; d_gene: .; v_gene: TRBV28; abundance: .; j_gene: TRBJ2-7
CDR3aa: CATSDFKGDHTDTQYF; CDR3nt: TGTGCCACCAGTGATTTTAAGGGAGATCACACAGATACGCAGTATTTT; d_gene: .; v_gene: TRBV24-1; abundance: .; j_gene: TRBJ2-3
CDR3aa: CASQRKSYNEQFF; CDR3nt: TGTGCCTCCCAGAGGAAGTCCTACAATGAGCAGTTCTTC; d_gene: .; v_gene: TRBV6-5; abundance: .; j_gene: TRBJ2-1
CDR3aa: CASSERQVRNEQFF; CDR3nt: TGCGCCAGCAGTGAACGACAGGTCAGGAATGAGCAGTTCTTC; d_gene: .; v_gene: TRBV10-1; abundance: .; j_gene: TRBJ2-1
CDR3aa: CASSQAGTGSTDTQYF; CDR3nt: TGTGCCAGCAGCCAAGCCGGGACAGGGAGCACAGATACGCAGTATTTT; d_gene: TRBD1; v_gene: TRBV5-4; abundance: once; j_gene: TRBJ2-3
CDR3aa: CASRPSGSNQPQHF; CDR3nt: TGTGCCAGCAGGCCTTCGGGATCCAATCAGCCCCAGCATTTT; d_gene: .; v_gene: TRBV6-2/TRBV6-3; abundance: .; j_gene: TRBJ1-5
CDR3aa: CASSLGWQAYGYTF; CDR3nt: TGTGCCAGCAGCTTAGGGTGGCAGGCCTATGGCTACACCTTC; d_gene: .; v_gene: TRBV7-2; abundance: .; j_gene: TRBJ1-2